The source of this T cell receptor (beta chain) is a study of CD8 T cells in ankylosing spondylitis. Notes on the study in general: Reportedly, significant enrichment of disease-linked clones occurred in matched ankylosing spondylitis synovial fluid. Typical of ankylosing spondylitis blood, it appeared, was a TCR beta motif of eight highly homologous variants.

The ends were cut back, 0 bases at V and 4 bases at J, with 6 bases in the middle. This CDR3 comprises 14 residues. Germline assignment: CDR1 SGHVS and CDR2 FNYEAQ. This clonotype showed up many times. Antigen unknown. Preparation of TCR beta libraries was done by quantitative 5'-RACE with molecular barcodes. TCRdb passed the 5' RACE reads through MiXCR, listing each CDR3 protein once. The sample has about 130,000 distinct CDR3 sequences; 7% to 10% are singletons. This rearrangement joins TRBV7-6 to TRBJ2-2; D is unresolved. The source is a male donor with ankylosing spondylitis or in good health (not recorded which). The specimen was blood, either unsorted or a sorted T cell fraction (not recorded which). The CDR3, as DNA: TGTGCCAGCAGCTTAGCGGCAACCACCGGGGAGCTGTTTTTT. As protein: CASSLAATTGELFF.